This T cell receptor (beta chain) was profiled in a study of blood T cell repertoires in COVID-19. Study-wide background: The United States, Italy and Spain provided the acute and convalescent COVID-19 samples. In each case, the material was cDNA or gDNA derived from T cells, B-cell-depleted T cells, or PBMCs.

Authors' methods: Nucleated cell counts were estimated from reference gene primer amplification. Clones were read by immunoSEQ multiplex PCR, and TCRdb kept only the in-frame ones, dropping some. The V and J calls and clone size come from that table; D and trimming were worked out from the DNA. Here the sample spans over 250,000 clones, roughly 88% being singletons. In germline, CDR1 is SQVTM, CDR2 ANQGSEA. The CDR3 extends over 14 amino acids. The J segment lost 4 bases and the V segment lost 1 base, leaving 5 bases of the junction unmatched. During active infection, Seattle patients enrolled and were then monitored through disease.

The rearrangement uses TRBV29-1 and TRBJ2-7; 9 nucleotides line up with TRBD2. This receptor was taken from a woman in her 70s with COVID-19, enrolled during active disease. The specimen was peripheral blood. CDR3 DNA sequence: TGCAGCGTTGAAGGTGGTAGCGGGGGTTACGAGCAGTACTTC. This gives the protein CSVEGGSGGYEQYF.